Each of the 3 T cell receptor beta chains below was sequenced from the same sample in a study of blood T cells in healthy people across ages. A second about 7 to 12 cycle PCR used barcoded and J-beta primers. MiXCR was run by TCRdb on the 5' RACE reads, yielding one entry per CDR3 protein. The sample includes 1.5 million to 2 million distinct CDR3 sequences, about 50% of them seen just once. Material for sequencing was blood. The receptors originated from a woman aged 40 to 55 in good health.

This chain links TRBV20-1 with TRBJ2-5, with D possibly called TRBD1 or TRBD2 (5 bases each). The V gene's germline CDR1 is DFQATT and CDR2 SNEGSKA (reference sequence). The CDR3 length is 13 residues. The V end was cut by 1 base, the J end by 7 bases, with 13 bases between. The CDR3 spells CSARAGSEATQYF. In DNA form, the CDR3 reads TGCAGTGCTAGAGCAGGGAGCGAAGCGACCCAGTACTTC.

As for this clonotype: One junction end does not reproduce the germline sequence, and a read error may be involved. The CDR3 region has the DNA TGTGCCTCCAGCAAAGGGACAGGCGCGTCCTGGGGCACAGATACGCAGTATTTT. Encoded protein: CASSKGTGASWGTDTQYF. V gene TRBV15 combines with J gene TRBJ2-3; the match to TRBD1 covers 8 bases. Germline CDR1 reads LNHNV; CDR2 reads YYDKDF (reference sequence). The CDR3 totals 18 residues.

The chain is built from TRBV12-3 or TRBV12-4 and TRBJ2-7; 7 bases align to TRBD2. The CDR3 sequence is 13 residues long. With V trimmed by 4 bases and J by 3 bases, 3 bases remained unmatched. The CDR3 DNA sequence: TGTGCCAGCAGTTCGGGGGGATTCTACGAGCAGTACTTC. It is translated as CASSSGGFYEQYF.